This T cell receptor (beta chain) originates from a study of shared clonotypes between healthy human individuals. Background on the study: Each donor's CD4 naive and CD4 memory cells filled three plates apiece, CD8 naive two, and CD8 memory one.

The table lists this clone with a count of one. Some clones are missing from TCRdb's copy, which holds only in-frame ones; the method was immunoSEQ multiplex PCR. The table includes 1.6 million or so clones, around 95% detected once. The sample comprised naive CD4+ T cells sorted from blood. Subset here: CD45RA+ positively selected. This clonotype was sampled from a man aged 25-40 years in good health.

CDR3 nucleotides: TGCGCCAGCAGCTTGATCTGGACAGGCTCCTACAATGAGCAGTTCTTC. Its translation is CASSLIWTGSYNEQFF. This chain connects TRBV5-1 to TRBJ2-1; TRBD1 agrees at 7 bases. CDR1 and CDR2 from the germline V gene are SGHRS and YFSETQ. This CDR3 has 16 residues. V trimming: 1 base; J trimming: 0 bases; junction bases outside the gene matches: 4.